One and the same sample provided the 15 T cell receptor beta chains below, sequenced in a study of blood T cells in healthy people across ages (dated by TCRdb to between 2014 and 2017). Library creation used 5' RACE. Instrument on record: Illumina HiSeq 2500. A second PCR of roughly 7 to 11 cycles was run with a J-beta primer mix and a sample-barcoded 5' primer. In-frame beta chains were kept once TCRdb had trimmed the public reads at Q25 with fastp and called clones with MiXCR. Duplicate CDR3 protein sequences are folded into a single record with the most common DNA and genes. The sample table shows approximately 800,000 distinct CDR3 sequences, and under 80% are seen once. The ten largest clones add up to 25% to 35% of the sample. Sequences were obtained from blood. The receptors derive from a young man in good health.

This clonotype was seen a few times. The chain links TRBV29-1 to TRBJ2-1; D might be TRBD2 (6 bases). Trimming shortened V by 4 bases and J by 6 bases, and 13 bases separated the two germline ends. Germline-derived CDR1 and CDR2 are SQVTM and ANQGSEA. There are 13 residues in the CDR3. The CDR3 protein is CSVASSGSNEQFF. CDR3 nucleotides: TGCAGCGTTGCGAGTAGCGGATCCAATGAGCAGTTCTTC.

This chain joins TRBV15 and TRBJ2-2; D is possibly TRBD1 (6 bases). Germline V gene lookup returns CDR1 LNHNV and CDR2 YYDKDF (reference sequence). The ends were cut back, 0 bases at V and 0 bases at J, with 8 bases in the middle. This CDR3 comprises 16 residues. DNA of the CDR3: TGTGCCACCAGCAGAGACCGGACAGCGAACACCGGGGAGCTGTTTTTT. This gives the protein CATSRDRTANTGELFF. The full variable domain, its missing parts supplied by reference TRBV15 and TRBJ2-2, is DAMVIQNPRYQVTQFGKPVTLSCSQTLNHNVMYWYQQKSSQAPKLLFHYYDKDFNNEADTPDNFQSRRPNTSFCFLDIRSPGLGDTAMYLCATSRDRTANTGELFFGEGSRLTVL.

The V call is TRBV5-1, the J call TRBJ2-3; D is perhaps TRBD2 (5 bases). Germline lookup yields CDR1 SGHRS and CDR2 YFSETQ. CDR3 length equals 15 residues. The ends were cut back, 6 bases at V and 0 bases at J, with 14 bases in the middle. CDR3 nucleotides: TGCGCCAGCACCCGGGAACCGCAAAGCACAGATACGCAGTATTTT. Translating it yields CASTREPQSTDTQYF.

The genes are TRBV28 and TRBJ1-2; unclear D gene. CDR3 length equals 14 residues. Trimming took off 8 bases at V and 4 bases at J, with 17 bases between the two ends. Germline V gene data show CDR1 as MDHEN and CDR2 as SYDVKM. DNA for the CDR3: TGTGCCAGCGGGATGCAAGCAACCATCTATGGCTACACCTTC. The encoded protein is CASGMQATIYGYTF.

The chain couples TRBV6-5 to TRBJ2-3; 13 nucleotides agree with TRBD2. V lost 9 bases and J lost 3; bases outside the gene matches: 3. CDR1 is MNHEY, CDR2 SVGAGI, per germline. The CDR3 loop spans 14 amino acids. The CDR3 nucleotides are TGTGCCAGACCACTAGCGGGGGGGACAGATACGCAGTATTTT. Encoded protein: CARPLAGGTDTQYF.

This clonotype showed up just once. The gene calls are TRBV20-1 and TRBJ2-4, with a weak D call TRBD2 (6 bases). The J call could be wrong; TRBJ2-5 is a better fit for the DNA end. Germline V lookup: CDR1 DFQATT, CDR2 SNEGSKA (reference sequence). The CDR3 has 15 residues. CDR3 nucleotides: TGCAGTGCCACGGGACTGGTAAACGAACAAGAGACCCAGTACTTC. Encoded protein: CSATGLVNEQETQYF.

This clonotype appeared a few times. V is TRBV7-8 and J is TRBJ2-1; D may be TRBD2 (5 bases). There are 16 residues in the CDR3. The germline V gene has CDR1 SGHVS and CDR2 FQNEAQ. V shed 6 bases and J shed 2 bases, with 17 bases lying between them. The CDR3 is CASRHTDRGAYNEQFF. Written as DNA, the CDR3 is TGTGCCAGCAGACATACCGATCGGGGAGCCTACAATGAGCAGTTCTTC.

The CDR3 bases are TGCAGTCCAAAAGGGACAGGACTTATCTACGAGCAGTACTTC. It codes for CSPKGTGLIYEQYF. The gene calls are TRBV20-1 and TRBJ2-4; the match to TRBD1 covers 8 bases. The assigned J gene may be wrong: the sequence end matches TRBJ2-7 better. Germline CDR1 reads DFQATT; CDR2 reads SNEGSKA (reference sequence). The CDR3 covers 14 residues.

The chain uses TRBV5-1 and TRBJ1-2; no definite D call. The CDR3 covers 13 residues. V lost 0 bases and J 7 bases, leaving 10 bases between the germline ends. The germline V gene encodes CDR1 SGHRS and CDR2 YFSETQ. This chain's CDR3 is CASSLVSDSGYTF. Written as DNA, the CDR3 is TGCGCCAGCAGCTTGGTTTCGGATAGTGGCTACACCTTC.

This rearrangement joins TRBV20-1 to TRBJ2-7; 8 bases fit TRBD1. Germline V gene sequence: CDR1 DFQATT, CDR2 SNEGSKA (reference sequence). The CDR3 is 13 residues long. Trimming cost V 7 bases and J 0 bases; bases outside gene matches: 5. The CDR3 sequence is CSDVGQDSYEQYF. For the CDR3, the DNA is TGCAGTGACGTGGGACAGGACTCCTACGAGCAGTACTTC.

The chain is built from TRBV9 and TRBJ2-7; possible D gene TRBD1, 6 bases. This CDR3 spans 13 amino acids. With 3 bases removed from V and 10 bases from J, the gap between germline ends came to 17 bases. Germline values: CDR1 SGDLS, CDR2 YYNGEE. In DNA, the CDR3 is TGTGCCAGCAGCGGCCGACAGGAGAGAACCCAGTACTTC. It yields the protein CASSGRQERTQYF.

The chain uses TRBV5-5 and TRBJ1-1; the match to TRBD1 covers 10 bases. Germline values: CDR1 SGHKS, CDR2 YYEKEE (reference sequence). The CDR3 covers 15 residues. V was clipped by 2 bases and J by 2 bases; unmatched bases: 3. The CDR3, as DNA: TGTGCCAGCAGCTTAGGACAGGGGGTTAACACTGAAGCTTTCTTT. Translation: CASSLGQGVNTEAFF.

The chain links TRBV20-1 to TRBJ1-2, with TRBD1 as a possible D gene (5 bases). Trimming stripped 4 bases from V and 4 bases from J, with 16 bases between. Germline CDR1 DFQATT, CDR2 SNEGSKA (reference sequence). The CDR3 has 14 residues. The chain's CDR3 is CSATAIGGGYGYTF. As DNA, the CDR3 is TGCAGTGCTACTGCCATTGGGGGTGGCTATGGCTACACCTTC.

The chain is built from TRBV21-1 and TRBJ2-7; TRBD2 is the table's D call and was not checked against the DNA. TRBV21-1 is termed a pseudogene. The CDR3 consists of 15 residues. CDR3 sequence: CASSKEQSPSYEQYF. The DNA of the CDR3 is TGTGCCAGCAGCAAAGAACAAAGTCCCTCCTACGAGCAGTACTTC.

The CDR3 DNA sequence: TGTGCCAGCAGCCGAACCGGGGTTACCCGGAGTCACGAGCAGTACTTC. Translated: CASSRTGVTRSHEQYF. The gene calls are TRBV6-6 and TRBJ2-7, with D possibly TRBD2 on 5 matching bases. This CDR3 is 16 amino acids long. Germline CDR1 reads MNHNY; CDR2 reads SVGAGI (reference sequence). V was cut by 6 bases and J by 5 bases, with 23 bases left in between.